These 18 T cell receptor beta chains share one sample of origin, sequenced in a study of blood T cell repertoires in COVID-19 (dated by TCRdb to between 2020 and 2021). The library came from the immunoSEQ multiplex PCR assay. TCRdb provides this immuneACCESS table in a form limited to in-frame rearrangements. Some clones are lacking; in checked studies, under half of them reflect an unresolved V gene, and why the rest are absent is not known. The sample records roughly 140,000 clones, 81% of which are singletons. The ten largest clones represent roughly 8% of the sample. Sample: peripheral blood. These receptors were taken from a human donor in a cohort sampled during active COVID-19.

The rearrangement joins TRBV27 to TRBJ2-7; 9 positions match TRBD1. The CDR3 length is 14 residues. Per the germline V gene, CDR1 is MNHEY and CDR2 is SMNVEV (reference sequence). Trimming cost V 4 bases and J 6 bases; bases outside gene matches: 7. The CDR3 loop is CASSSWDRATEQYF. CDR3 in DNA: TGTGCCAGCAGTTCCTGGGACAGGGCGACCGAGCAGTACTTC.

The V call is TRBV6-5, the J call TRBJ1-1, with 8 bases identical to TRBD1. Germline CDR1 MNHEY, CDR2 SVGAGI. The CDR3 is made up of 14 amino acids. The ends lost 6 bases at V and 4 bases at J; junction bases unmatched: 7. The CDR3 coding sequence is TGTGCCAGCAGCAGCGGACAGGGAGTCACTGAAGCTTTCTTT. Translating gives CASSSGQGVTEAFF.

The rearrangement joins TRBV3-1 (or the pseudogene TRBV3-2) to TRBJ1-1, with a possible D match to TRBD1 (5 bases). There are 16 residues in the CDR3. The V end lost 4 bases, the J end lost 2 bases, and 17 bases lay between the germline ends. The germline V gene has CDR1 LGHDT and CDR2 YNNKEL (reference sequence). CDR3 amino acids: CASSLGAGRLNTEAFF. DNA of the CDR3: TGTGCCAGCAGCCTCGGGGCGGGACGCCTTAACACTGAAGCTTTCTTT.

This rearrangement joins TRBV9 to TRBJ2-7, with 9 nucleotides matching TRBD2. The CDR3 has 15 amino acids. Germline V gene data show CDR1 as SGDLS and CDR2 as YYNGEE. The ends lost 0 bases at V and 4 bases at J; junction bases unmatched: 5. The CDR3 coding sequence is TGTGCCAGCAGCGTAGCTAGCGGGATGGTATACGAGCAGTACTTC. It translates to CASSVASGMVYEQYF.

The V gene is TRBV7-2, the J gene TRBJ2-1; D perhaps matches TRBD2 (6 bases). The V gene's germline CDR1 is SGHTA and CDR2 FQGNSA. The CDR3 is 12 residues long. Deletions cut 8 bases from V and 3 bases from J, with 8 bases between. CDR3 protein: CASQGLYNEQFF. The CDR3 nucleotides read TGTGCCAGCCAGGGACTCTACAATGAGCAGTTCTTC. Combining the CDR3 with reference TRBV7-2 and TRBJ2-1 gives the whole variable domain GAGVSQSPSNKVTEKGKDVELRCDPISGHTALYWYRQSLGQGLEFLIYFQGNSAPDKSGLPSDRFSAERTGGSVSTLTIQRTQQEDSAVYLCASQGLYNEQFFGPGTRLTVL.

V and J are TRBV28 and TRBJ2-7; 8 nucleotides match TRBD2. The CDR3 is 18 amino acids. Germline V lookup: CDR1 MDHEN, CDR2 SYDVKM. Trimming removed 6 bases from V and 4 bases from J; junction bases left unmatched: 20. This chain's CDR3 is CASSPWGTRGGEPYEQYF. The CDR3 DNA follows: TGTGCCAGCAGCCCATGGGGGACTAGGGGAGGGGAGCCTTACGAGCAGTACTTC. The whole variable domain, filled in from reference TRBV28 and TRBJ2-7, reads DVKVTQSSRYLVKRTGEKVFLECVQDMDHENMFWYRQDPGLGLRLIYFSYDVKMKEKGDIPEGYSVSREKKERFSLILESASTNQTSMYLCASSPWGTRGGEPYEQYFGPGTRLTVT.

This clone has only a few counts. The rearrangement uses TRBV21-1 and TRBJ2-6; the table assigns TRBD2, which was not confirmed against the DNA. TRBV21-1 is a pseudogene locus. The CDR3 spans 18 residues. Here the CDR3 reads CATLGLRRLNRGANVLTF. CDR3 in DNA: TGTGCCACTTTGGGGTTGAGGAGACTAAACAGAGGGGCCAACGTCCTGACTTTC.

This clone showed up just once. The chain combines TRBV7-9 with TRBJ1-6; D perhaps matches TRBD1 (6 bases). Germline V lookup: CDR1 SEHNR, CDR2 FQNEAQ (reference sequence). V was cut by 2 bases and J by 5 bases, with 10 bases left in between. The CDR3 is 15 residues long. The CDR3 is CASSLTGQNNSPLHF. DNA for the CDR3: TGTGCCAGCAGCTTAACAGGACAGAATAATTCACCCCTCCACTTT.

CDR3 amino acids: CASSHRGSSGGTNNEQFF. The CDR3 bases are TGTGCCAGCAGCCATCGGGGGAGTAGCGGTGGGACCAACAATGAGCAGTTCTTC. The chain has TRBV4-2 and TRBJ2-1, with D perhaps matching TRBD2 (6 bases). Germline V gives CDR1 LGHNA, CDR2 YNFKEQ. Trimming took 3 bases from V and 5 from J, leaving 23 bases between them. This CDR3 region has 18 residues.

This chain links TRBV25-1 with TRBJ2-7; 9 bases are a match to TRBD1. This CDR3 has 12 residues. With V trimmed by 9 bases and J by 2 bases, 2 bases remained unmatched. Germline V lookup: CDR1 MGHDK, CDR2 SYGVNS. CDR3 DNA: TGTGCCAGTAGACAGGGGGCCTACGAGCAGTACTTC. This encodes CASRQGAYEQYF.

This chain links TRBV6-1 with TRBJ2-7; TRBD2 matches at 8 bases. The CDR3 loop spans 15 amino acids. V shed 2 bases, J shed 2 bases, and the junction held 5 bases outside the gene matches. The germline V gene has CDR1 MNHNS and CDR2 SASEGT. CDR3 sequence: CASSESLAGTYEQYF. CDR3 coding DNA: TGTGCCAGCAGTGAAAGCTTAGCGGGAACCTACGAGCAGTACTTC.

The J gene is TRBJ2-1, the V gene TRBV25-1; no clear D. This CDR3 is 16 amino acids long. The V end lost 6 bases, the J end lost 0 bases, and 15 bases lay between the germline ends. Per germline, CDR1 MGHDK and CDR2 SYGVNS. This CDR3 is CASSLRIRSSYNEQFF. As DNA, the CDR3 is TGTGCCAGCAGCCTGAGGATCCGGAGCTCCTACAATGAGCAGTTCTTC.

The rearrangement uses TRBV6-6 and TRBJ2-4; D unresolved. The CDR3 runs to 15 residues. Germline CDR1 is MNHNY and CDR2 is SVGAGI (reference sequence). Trimming removed 5 bases at V and 0 bases at J, with 11 bases between. The CDR3 DNA is TGTGCCAGCAGTGCCCCGGGTTCAGCCAAAAACATTCAGTACTTC. This sequence encodes CASSAPGSAKNIQYF.

V is TRBV28 and J is TRBJ1-3, with 8 bases lining up with TRBD1. With 7 bases clipped from V and 4 bases from J, the junction kept 9 bases outside the gene matches. This CDR3 contains 15 residues. Germline CDR1 MDHEN, CDR2 SYDVKM. Written as DNA, the CDR3 is TGTGCCAGCACCAAGACAGGGGCATCGGGAAACACCATATATTTT. This gives the protein CASTKTGASGNTIYF.

The chain couples TRBV9 to TRBJ2-1; TRBD1 is a possible D gene (6 bases). The V and J ends lost 0 bases and 0 bases respectively, with 7 bases between them. This CDR3 spans 15 amino acids. Germline CDR1 reads SGDLS; CDR2 reads YYNGEE. CDR3 sequence: CASSVEDSSYNEQFF. The CDR3 region has the DNA TGTGCCAGCAGCGTAGAGGACAGCTCCTACAATGAGCAGTTCTTC.

The chain has TRBV18 and TRBJ2-7; possible D gene TRBD2, 5 bases. From germline, CDR1 is KGHSH and CDR2 LQKENI. The germline V and J ends were trimmed by 3 bases and 3 bases, with 9 bases remaining between them. The CDR3 has 13 amino acids. The CDR3 is CASSPGAYYEQYF. For the CDR3, the DNA is TGTGCCAGCTCACCGGGAGCCTACTACGAGCAGTACTTC.

V gene TRBV3-1 (or the pseudogene TRBV3-2) combines with J gene TRBJ1-6; 7 bases map to TRBD1. Germline V gives CDR1 LGHDT, CDR2 YNNKEL (reference sequence). CDR3 size: 14 residues. The trim removed 3 bases at V and 7 bases at J, leaving 3 bases unmatched. This CDR3 reads CASSHWDRNSPLHF. The CDR3 coding sequence is TGTGCCAGCAGCCACTGGGACAGAAATTCACCCCTCCACTTT.

As regards this clone: This CDR3 is also generated by other DNA sequences in the sample. The chain carries TRBV5-1 and TRBJ1-4; 10 positions agree with TRBD1. J lost 5 bases, V lost 4 bases, and 2 bases had no gene match. Germline assignment: CDR1 SGHRS and CDR2 YFSETQ. The CDR3 is 14 amino acids. In DNA, the CDR3 is TGCGCCAGCAGCCCGGGACAGGGGAATGAAAAACTGTTTTTT. Translating it yields CASSPGQGNEKLFF.